The 20 T cell receptor beta chains reported below all come from one sample, sequenced in a study of blood T cell repertoires in COVID-19. This table comes from immunoSEQ multiplex PCR, and its TCRdb copy is limited to in-frame clones, with some not included. Here the sample spans about 120,000 clones, less than 90% being singletons. Sequences were obtained from peripheral blood. The source is a man aged 30 to 45 with acute or convalescent COVID-19.

The CDR3 DNA sequence: TGTGCCAGCAGCGGGGGGGCCGTTAACACTGAAGCTTTCTTT. Residues: CASSGGAVNTEAFF. The genes are TRBV7-9 and TRBJ1-1, with D perhaps TRBD1 (6 bases). Trimming took 5 bases from V and 2 from J, leaving 12 bases between them. This CDR3 has 14 amino acids. The V gene's germline CDR1 is SEHNR and CDR2 FQNEAQ (reference sequence).

V and J are TRBV5-6 and TRBJ2-7; 9 nucleotides line up with TRBD1. Per the germline V gene, CDR1 is SGHDT and CDR2 is YYEEEE. After removal of 4 bases from V and 5 bases from J, the junction contained 7 bases not matched to a gene. The CDR3 contains 14 residues. CDR3 bases: TGTGCCAGCAGCGAGATAGGACAGGGGCACGAGCAGTACTTC. Its translation: CASSEIGQGHEQYF.

The rearrangement joins TRBV2 to TRBJ1-4; D is possibly TRBD1 (5 bases). The CDR3 consists of 14 residues. Trimming left V 7 bases short and J 3 bases short, with 12 bases between. From germline, CDR1 is SNHLY and CDR2 FYNNEI. CDR3 bases: TGTGCCAGCAAGGGGAATATGGCTAATGAAAAACTGTTTTTT. Its protein product is CASKGNMANEKLFF.

The chain recombines TRBV12-3 or TRBV12-4 with TRBJ2-1; D gene ambiguous. This CDR3 is 12 amino acids long. With 6 bases removed from V and 5 bases from J, the gap between germline ends came to 8 bases. The CDR3 reads CASSPTHNEQFF. Written as DNA, the CDR3 is TGTGCCAGCAGCCCTACCCACAATGAGCAGTTCTTC.

This clone was seen only once. The chain recombines TRBV18 with TRBJ1-3; D perhaps matches TRBD1 (6 bases). V was shortened by 1 base and J by 1 base, with 17 bases between the two germline ends. There are 18 residues in the CDR3. Germline CDR1 reads KGHSH; CDR2 reads LQKENI. CDR3 protein: CASSPQQGSGRSGNTIYF. The DNA of the CDR3 is TGTGCCAGCTCACCACAACAGGGATCTGGAAGGTCTGGAAACACCATATATTTT.

The chain carries TRBV18 and TRBJ1-2; TRBD1 agrees at 8 bases. Germline lookup yields CDR1 KGHSH and CDR2 LQKENI. V lost 1 base to trimming and J lost 0 bases; unmatched junction nucleotides: 7. The CDR3 extends over 17 amino acids. The CDR3 region is CASSPLPTGGSNYGYTF. The CDR3 DNA sequence: TGTGCCAGCTCACCACTCCCAACAGGGGGATCTAACTATGGCTACACCTTC. Combining the CDR3 with reference TRBV18 and TRBJ1-2 gives the whole variable domain NAGVMQNPRHLVRRRGQEARLRCSPMKGHSHVYWYRQLPEEGLKFMVYLQKENIIDESGMPKERFSAEFPKEGPSILRIQQVVRGDSAAYFCASSPLPTGGSNYGYTFGSGTRLTVV.

The chain is built from TRBV10-1 and TRBJ2-3, with a weak D call TRBD1 (5 bases). Germline V gene data show CDR1 as WNHNN and CDR2 as SYGVQD (reference sequence). The CDR3 sequence is 15 residues long. The ends were cut back, 0 bases at V and 1 base at J, with 8 bases in the middle. CDR3 protein: CASSESGHGTDTQYF. CDR3 nucleotides: TGCGCCAGCAGTGAGTCCGGACATGGCACAGATACGCAGTATTTT.

To note about this clone: The germline gene is not matched at one end of the junction; a read error may be the cause. The V gene is TRBV7-9, the J gene TRBJ1-3; D is possibly TRBD1 (5 bases). This CDR3 spans 14 amino acids. Germline V gives CDR1 SEHNR, CDR2 FQNEAQ (reference sequence). The CDR3 spells CASSLGASGNTIYF. The CDR3 DNA reads as TGTGCCAGCAGTTTAGGGGCCTCTGGAAACACCATATATTTT.

The V and J genes are TRBV10-3 and TRBJ1-6; D call uncertain. Trimming stripped 10 bases from V and 11 bases from J, with 24 bases between. The germline V gene encodes CDR1 ENHRY and CDR2 SYGVKD. The CDR3 sequence is 15 residues long. The CDR3 DNA sequence: TGTGCCACAAAAATAGAGGCCGCTCGGGGAGCACCCCTCCACTTT. Its protein is CATKIEAARGAPLHF.

The genes are TRBV4-2 and TRBJ1-1, with D possibly matching TRBD1 (5 bases). V lost 1 base to trimming and J lost 11 bases, with 11 bases between them. Germline V gene lookup returns CDR1 LGHNA and CDR2 YNFKEQ. This CDR3 is built from 12 residues. Here the CDR3 reads CASSQAGYGAFF. CDR3 sequence (DNA): TGTGCCAGCAGCCAAGCAGGGTATGGCGCTTTCTTT.

This clone has at least ten counts. The chain links TRBV6-1 to TRBJ2-5; 11 bases agree with TRBD2. V shed 2 bases and J 1 base; nucleotides not matched to a gene: 3. CDR1 and CDR2 (germline): MNHNS, SASEGT. This CDR3 is built from 16 residues. CDR3 in DNA: TGTGCCAGCAGTGAACTAGCGGGAGGTCCCCAAGAGACCCAGTACTTC. Protein product: CASSELAGGPQETQYF.

The CDR3 coding sequence is TGTGCCAGCACTACTAACGGGGAGAGCTCCTACAATGAGCAGTTCTTC. It specifies CASTTNGESSYNEQFF. V usage is TRBV11-2 and J usage is TRBJ2-1; a possible D gene is TRBD2 (5 bases). Germline V gives CDR1 SGHAT, CDR2 FQNNGV. The CDR3 has 16 residues. The ends were cut back, 7 bases at V and 0 bases at J, with 16 bases in the middle.

This clone was picked up a small number of times. The genes are TRBV5-6 and TRBJ1-1; no clear D. CDR3 length equals 15 residues. In germline, CDR1 is SGHDT, CDR2 YYEEEE. V was cut by 4 bases and J by 0 bases, with 13 bases left in between. CDR3 in amino acids: CASSPWRAMNTEAFF. The CDR3 DNA sequence: TGTGCCAGCAGCCCCTGGAGGGCTATGAACACTGAAGCTTTCTTT.

This clone showed up just once. CDR3 residues: CASSPFGREETQYF. The CDR3 nucleotides are TGTGCCAGCAGCCCCTTCGGGAGGGAAGAGACCCAGTACTTC. J is TRBJ2-5 and V is TRBV14; 8 positions agree with TRBD2. Per the germline V gene, CDR1 is SGHDN and CDR2 is FVKESK. Trimming cost V 4 bases and J 3 bases; bases outside gene matches: 4. CDR3 length: 14 amino acids.

J is TRBJ2-5 and V is TRBV29-1, with D hard to call. V was shortened by 3 bases and J by 2 bases, with 10 bases between the two germline ends. The CDR3 is made up of 13 amino acids. Germline V gene data show CDR1 as SQVTM and CDR2 as ANQGSEA. The CDR3 DNA reads as TGCAGCGTTGATGGGCAGACACAAGAGACCCAGTACTTC. It translates to CSVDGQTQETQYF.

The gene calls are TRBV3-1 (or the pseudogene TRBV3-2) and TRBJ1-1; 7 bases are a match to TRBD1. The germline gives CDR1 LGHDT, CDR2 YNNKEL (reference sequence). After removal of 4 bases from V and 4 bases from J, the junction contained 15 bases not matched to a gene. This CDR3 contains 17 residues. The DNA of the CDR3 is TGTGCCAGCAGCCCCACGACAGGGCTAGGTTTCCGCACTGAAGCTTTCTTT. Translated, it gives CASSPTTGLGFRTEAFF.

This clone came up once. The chain carries TRBV7-5 and TRBJ2-7; the table's D gene call, TRBD1, was not cross checked with the DNA. TRBV7-5 is designated a pseudogene. The length of the CDR3 is 13 residues. The CDR3 here is CARSFTGAHEQYV. CDR3 sequence (DNA): TGTGCCAGAAGTTTCACAGGGGCCCACGAGCAGTACGTC.

The genes are TRBV30 and TRBJ1-1, with D possibly being TRBD1 (5 bases). The V and J ends lost 3 bases and 4 bases respectively, with 12 bases between them. CDR1 is GTSNPN, CDR2 SVGIG, per germline (reference sequence). The CDR3 is made up of 13 amino acids. In DNA form, the CDR3 reads TGTGCCTGGAGGGTGGGGGGTGGCACTGAAGCTTTCTTT. Translation gives CAWRVGGGTEAFF.

V and J are TRBV7-6 and TRBJ2-1; the match to TRBD1 covers 9 bases. The CDR3 is made up of 12 amino acids. Germline values: CDR1 SGHVS, CDR2 FNYEAQ. Losses at the gene ends were 5 bases for V and 10 bases for J; bases not matched to a gene: 3. CDR3 sequence reads: CASSPGTGEQFF. The CDR3 coding sequence is TGTGCCAGCAGCCCCGGGACAGGGGAGCAGTTCTTC.

A note on this clone: Different DNA sequences within this sample yield the same CDR3. V gene TRBV7-2 combines with J gene TRBJ1-1; D gene unclear. This CDR3 region has 13 residues. Per germline, CDR1 SGHTA and CDR2 FQGNSA. Trimming left V 5 bases short and J 1 base short, with 8 bases between. The chain's CDR3 is CASSPRQNTEAFF. CDR3 DNA sequence: TGTGCCAGCAGCCCCAGACAGAACACTGAAGCTTTCTTT.